This TCR beta chain is drawn from a study of neoadjuvant anti-PD-1 for oral cavity cancer. Notes on the study in general: Only three patients per response group were TCR-analyzed; validation needed.

The method was immunoSEQ multiplex PCR; TCRdb's version includes in-frame clones alone and lacks a portion of them. The profile covers 12,000 to 15,000 clones, with about 70% appearing a single time and 3% taken by the ten largest. A remark on this clone: Antigen: not known.

Stage II-IVA oral cavity squamous cell carcinoma was new and untreated by systemic or radiation therapy. The patients had HPV-negative, locally advanced oral cavity squamous cell carcinoma. The germline gives CDR1 SGDLS, CDR2 YYNGEE. The CDR3 covers 18 residues. After removal of 3 bases from V and 3 bases from J, the junction contained 9 bases not matched to a gene. This chain joins TRBV9 and TRBJ2-1, with TRBD2 identical over 13 bases. Sequences were derived from PBMCs, sampled before nivolumab (anti-PD-1) treatment. This clonotype was sampled from a person between 40 and 85 years old with oral cavity squamous cell carcinoma. CDR3 sequence: CASSGGLAGVLNYNEQFF. CDR3 in DNA: TGTGCCAGCAGCGGAGGACTAGCGGGGGTACTTAACTACAATGAGCAGTTCTTC.